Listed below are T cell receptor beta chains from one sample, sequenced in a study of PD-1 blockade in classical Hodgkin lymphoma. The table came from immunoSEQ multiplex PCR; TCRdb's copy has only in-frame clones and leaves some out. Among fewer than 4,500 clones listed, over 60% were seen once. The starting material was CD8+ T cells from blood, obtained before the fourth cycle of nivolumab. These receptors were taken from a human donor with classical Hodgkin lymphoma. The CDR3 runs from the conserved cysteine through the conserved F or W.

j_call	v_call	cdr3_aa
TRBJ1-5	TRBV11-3	CASSLADRGRSNQPQHF
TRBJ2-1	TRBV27	CASSFPRGGDPYNEQFF
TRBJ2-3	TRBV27	CASSLVRQGPTDTQYF
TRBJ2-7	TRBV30	CAWSTLQGALNPYEQYF
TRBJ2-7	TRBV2	CASSRDIIGGLADYEQYF
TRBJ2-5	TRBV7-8	CASSLGLLQETQYF
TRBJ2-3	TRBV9	CASSVWAHTDTQYF
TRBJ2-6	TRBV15	CATSSLSGANVLTF
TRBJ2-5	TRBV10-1	CASSGTGAQETQYF
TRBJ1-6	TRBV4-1	CASSQAQGATYNSPLHF